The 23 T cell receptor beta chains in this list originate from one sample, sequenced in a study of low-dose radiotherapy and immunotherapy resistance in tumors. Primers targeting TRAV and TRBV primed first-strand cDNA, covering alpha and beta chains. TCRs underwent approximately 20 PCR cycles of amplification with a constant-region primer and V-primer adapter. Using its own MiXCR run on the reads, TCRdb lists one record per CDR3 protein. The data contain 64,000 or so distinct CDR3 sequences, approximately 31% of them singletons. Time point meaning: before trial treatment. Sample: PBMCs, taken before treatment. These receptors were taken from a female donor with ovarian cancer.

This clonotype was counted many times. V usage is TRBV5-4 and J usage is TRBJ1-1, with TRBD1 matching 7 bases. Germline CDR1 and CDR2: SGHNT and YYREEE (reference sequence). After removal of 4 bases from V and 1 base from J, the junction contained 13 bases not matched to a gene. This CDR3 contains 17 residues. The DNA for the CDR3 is TGTGCCAGCAGCAAAAGACAGGGAGTCATTGGGAACACTGAAGCTTTCTTT. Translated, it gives CASSKRQGVIGNTEAFF.

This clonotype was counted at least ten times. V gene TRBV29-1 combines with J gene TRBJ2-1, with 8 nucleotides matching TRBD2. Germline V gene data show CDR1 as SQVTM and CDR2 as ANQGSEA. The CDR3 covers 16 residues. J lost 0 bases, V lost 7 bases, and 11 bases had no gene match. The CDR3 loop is CSGAGGDVSSYNEQFF. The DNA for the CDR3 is TGCAGCGGGGCCGGGGGGGACGTTAGCTCCTACAATGAGCAGTTCTTC.

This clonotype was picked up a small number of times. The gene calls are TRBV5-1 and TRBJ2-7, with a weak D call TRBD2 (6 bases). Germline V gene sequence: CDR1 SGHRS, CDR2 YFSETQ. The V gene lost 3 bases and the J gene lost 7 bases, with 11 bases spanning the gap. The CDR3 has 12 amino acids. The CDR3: CASSSGVGEQYF. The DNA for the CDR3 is TGCGCCAGCAGCTCGGGAGTAGGGGAGCAGTACTTC.

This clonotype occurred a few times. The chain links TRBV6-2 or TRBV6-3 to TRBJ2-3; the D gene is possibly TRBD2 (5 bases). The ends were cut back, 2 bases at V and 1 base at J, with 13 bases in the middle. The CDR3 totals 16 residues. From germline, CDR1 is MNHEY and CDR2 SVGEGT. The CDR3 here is CASSYARGLGTDTQYF. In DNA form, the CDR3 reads TGTGCCAGCAGTTACGCCCGGGGTCTTGGCACAGATACGCAGTATTTT.

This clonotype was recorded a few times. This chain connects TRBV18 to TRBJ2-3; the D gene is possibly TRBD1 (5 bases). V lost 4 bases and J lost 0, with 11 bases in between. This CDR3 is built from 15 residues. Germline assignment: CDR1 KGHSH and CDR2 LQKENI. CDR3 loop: CASSQDTTSTDTQYF. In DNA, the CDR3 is TGTGCCAGCTCACAGGACACTACTAGCACAGATACGCAGTATTTT. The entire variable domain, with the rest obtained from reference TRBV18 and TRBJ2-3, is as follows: NAGVMQNPRHLVRRRGQEARLRCSPMKGHSHVYWYRQLPEEGLKFMVYLQKENIIDESGMPKERFSAEFPKEGPSILRIQQVVRGDSAAYFCASSQDTTSTDTQYFGPGTRLTVL.

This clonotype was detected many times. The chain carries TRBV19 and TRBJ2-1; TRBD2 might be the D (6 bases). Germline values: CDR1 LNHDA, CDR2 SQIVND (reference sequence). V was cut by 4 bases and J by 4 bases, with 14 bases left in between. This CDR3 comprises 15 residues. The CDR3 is CASSKGRSTYNEQFF. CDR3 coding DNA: TGTGCCAGTAGTAAGGGGAGGTCAACTTACAATGAGCAGTTCTTC. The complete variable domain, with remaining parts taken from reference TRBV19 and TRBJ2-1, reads DGGITQSPKYLFRKEGQNVTLSCEQNLNHDAMYWYRQDPGQGLRLIYYSQIVNDFQKGDIAEGYSVSREKKESFPLTVTSAQKNPTAFYLCASSKGRSTYNEQFFGPGTRLTVL.

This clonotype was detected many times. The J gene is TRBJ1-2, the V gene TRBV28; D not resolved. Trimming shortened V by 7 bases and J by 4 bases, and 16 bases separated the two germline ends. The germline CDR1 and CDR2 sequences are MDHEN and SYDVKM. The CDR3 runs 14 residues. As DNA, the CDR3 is TGTGCCAGCACGCCCCCGCGCCCTCCCTATGGCTACACCTTC. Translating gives CASTPPRPPYGYTF.

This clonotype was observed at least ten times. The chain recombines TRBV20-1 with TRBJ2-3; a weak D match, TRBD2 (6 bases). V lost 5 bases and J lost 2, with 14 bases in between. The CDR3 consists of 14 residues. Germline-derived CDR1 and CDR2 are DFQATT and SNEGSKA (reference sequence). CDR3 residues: CSAQKGLPTDTQYF. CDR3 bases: TGCAGTGCTCAGAAGGGACTCCCCACAGATACGCAGTATTTT.

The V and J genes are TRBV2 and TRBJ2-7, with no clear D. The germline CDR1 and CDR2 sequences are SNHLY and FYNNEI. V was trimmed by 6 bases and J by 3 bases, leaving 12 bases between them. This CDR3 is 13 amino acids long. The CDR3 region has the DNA TGTGCCAGCAGGCGTGAGGCGAACTACGAGCAGTACTTC. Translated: CASRREANYEQYF.

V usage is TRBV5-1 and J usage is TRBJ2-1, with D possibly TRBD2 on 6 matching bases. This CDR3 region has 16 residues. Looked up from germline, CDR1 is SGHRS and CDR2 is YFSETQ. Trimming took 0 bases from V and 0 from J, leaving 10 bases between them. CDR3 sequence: CASSLVAASSYNEQFF. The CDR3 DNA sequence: TGCGCCAGCAGCTTGGTAGCGGCGAGCTCCTACAATGAGCAGTTCTTC.

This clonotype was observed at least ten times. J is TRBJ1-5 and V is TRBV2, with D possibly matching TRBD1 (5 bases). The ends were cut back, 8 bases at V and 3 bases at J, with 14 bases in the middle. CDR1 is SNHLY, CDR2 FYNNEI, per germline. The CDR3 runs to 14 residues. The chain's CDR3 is CASVQGRVNQPQHF. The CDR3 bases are TGTGCCAGCGTCCAGGGAAGAGTCAATCAGCCCCAGCATTTT.

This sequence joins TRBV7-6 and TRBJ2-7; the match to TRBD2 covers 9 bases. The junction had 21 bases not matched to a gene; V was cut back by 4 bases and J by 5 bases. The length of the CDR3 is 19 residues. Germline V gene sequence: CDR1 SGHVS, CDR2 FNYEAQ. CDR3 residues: CASSSRSGLAGGQSNEQYF. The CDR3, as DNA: TGTGCCAGCAGCTCAAGATCGGGACTGGCGGGAGGGCAATCCAACGAGCAGTACTTC.

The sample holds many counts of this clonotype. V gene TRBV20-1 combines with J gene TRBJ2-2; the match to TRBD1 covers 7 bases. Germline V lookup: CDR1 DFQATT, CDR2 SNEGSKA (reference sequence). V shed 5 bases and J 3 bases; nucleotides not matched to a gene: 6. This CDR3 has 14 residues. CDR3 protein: CSAERGRDTGELFF. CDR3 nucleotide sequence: TGCAGTGCTGAGAGGGGGCGCGACACCGGGGAGCTGTTTTTT.

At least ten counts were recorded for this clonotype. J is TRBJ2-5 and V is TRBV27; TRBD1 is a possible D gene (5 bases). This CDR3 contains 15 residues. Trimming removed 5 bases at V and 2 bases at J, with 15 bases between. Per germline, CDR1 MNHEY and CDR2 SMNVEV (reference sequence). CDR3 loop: CASSKYMGRQETQYF. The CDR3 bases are TGTGCCAGCAGTAAATACATGGGGCGACAAGAGACCCAGTACTTC.

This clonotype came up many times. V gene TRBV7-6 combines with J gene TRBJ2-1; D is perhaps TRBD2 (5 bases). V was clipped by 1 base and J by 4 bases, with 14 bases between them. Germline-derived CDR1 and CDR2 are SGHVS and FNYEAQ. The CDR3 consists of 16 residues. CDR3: CASSLEPGFSYNEQFF. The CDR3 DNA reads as TGTGCCAGCAGCTTAGAGCCGGGATTCTCTTACAATGAGCAGTTCTTC.

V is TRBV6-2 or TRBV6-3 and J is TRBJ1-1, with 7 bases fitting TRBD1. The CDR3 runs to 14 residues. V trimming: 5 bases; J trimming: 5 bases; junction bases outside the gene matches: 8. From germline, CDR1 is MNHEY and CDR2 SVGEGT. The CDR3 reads CASSPYRGRTEAFF. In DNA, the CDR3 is TGTGCCAGCAGTCCCTACAGGGGACGGACTGAAGCTTTCTTT.

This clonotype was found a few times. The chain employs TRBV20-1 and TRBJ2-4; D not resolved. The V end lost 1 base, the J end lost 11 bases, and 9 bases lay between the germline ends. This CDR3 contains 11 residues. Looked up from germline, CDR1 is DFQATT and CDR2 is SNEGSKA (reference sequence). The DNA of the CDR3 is TGCAGTGCTAGAGGCACCGTATTTCAGTACTTC. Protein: CSARGTVFQYF.

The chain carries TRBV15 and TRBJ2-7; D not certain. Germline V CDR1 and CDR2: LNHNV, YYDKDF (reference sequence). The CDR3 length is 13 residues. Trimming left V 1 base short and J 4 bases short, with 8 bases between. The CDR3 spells CATSRVELYEQYF. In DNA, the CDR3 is TGTGCCACCAGCAGAGTGGAGCTATACGAGCAGTACTTC.

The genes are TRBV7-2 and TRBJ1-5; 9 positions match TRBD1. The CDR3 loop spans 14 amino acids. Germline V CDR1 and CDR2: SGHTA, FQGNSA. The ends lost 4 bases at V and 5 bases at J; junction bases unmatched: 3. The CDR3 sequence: CASSSGQGYQPQHF. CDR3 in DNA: TGTGCCAGCAGCTCGGGACAGGGTTATCAGCCCCAGCATTTT. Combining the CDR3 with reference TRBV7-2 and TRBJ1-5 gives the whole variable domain GAGVSQSPSNKVTEKGKDVELRCDPISGHTALYWYRQSLGQGLEFLIYFQGNSAPDKSGLPSDRFSAERTGGSVSTLTIQRTQQEDSAVYLCASSSGQGYQPQHFGDGTRLSIL.

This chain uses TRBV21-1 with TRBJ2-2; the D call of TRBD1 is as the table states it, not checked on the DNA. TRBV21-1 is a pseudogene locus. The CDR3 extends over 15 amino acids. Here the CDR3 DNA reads TGTGCCAGCAGGGCAAGGGGGTATGACACCGGGGAGCTGTTTTTT. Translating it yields CASRARGYDTGELFF.

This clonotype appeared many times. CDR3 in amino acids: CSARAVARYVYNEQFF. In nucleotides, the CDR3 is TGCAGTGCTAGAGCCGTGGCACGGTACGTCTACAATGAGCAGTTCTTC. The chain links TRBV20-1 to TRBJ2-1; D not resolved. There are 16 residues in the CDR3. The germline V gene has CDR1 DFQATT and CDR2 SNEGSKA (reference sequence). Deletions cut 1 base from V and 3 bases from J, with 16 bases between.

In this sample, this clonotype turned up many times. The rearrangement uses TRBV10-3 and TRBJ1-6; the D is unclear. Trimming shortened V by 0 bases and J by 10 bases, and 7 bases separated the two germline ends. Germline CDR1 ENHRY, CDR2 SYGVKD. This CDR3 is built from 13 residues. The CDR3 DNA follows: TGTGCCATCAGTGAGTCGTTTCAGTCACCCCTCCACTTT. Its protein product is CAISESFQSPLHF.

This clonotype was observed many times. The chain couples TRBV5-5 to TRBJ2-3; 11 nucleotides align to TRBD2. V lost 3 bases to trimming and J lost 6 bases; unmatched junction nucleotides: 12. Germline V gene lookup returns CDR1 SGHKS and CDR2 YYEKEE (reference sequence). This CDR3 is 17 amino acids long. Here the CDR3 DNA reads TGTGCCAGCAGCTCCCGGGGACTAGCGGAGGGGGGGGATACGCAGTATTTT. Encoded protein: CASSSRGLAEGGDTQYF.